The 10 T cell receptor beta chains below come from one sample, sequenced in a study of shared clonotypes between healthy human individuals. Assay: immunoSEQ multiplex PCR; the TCRdb copy retains only in-frame clones and omits some. The profile covers 97,000 or so clones, with approximately 51% appearing a single time and roughly 16% taken by the ten largest. The sample taken for sequencing was PBMCs. The receptors were gathered from a woman aged 35 to 49 in good health. Some clones in this sample may be carry-over from other donors' samples.

The V call is TRBV5-5, the J call TRBJ2-7, with 7 nucleotides matching TRBD1. Germline assignment: CDR1 SGHKS and CDR2 YYEKEE (reference sequence). This CDR3 region has 14 residues. Germline trimming cut 1 base from V and 0 bases from J; bases unmatched to any gene: 1. The CDR3 sequence is CASSLWDSSYEQYF. The CDR3 DNA reads as TGTGCCAGCAGCTTGTGGGACAGCTCCTACGAGCAGTACTTC.

This clone was recorded once. This chain links TRBV10-1 with TRBJ1-5, with TRBD1 identical over 8 bases. The length of the CDR3 is 16 residues. V was clipped by 4 bases and J by 0 bases; unmatched bases: 5. Germline-derived CDR1 and CDR2 are WNHNN and SYGVQD (reference sequence). CDR3 nucleotide sequence: TGCGCCAGCAGTGGGCAGGGGGCGGATAGCAATCAGCCCCAGCATTTT. As protein: CASSGQGADSNQPQHF.

The rearrangement links TRBV30 to TRBJ1-2; D is undetermined. Deletions cut 5 bases from V and 4 bases from J, with 11 bases between. The CDR3 loop spans 12 amino acids. Germline-derived CDR1 and CDR2 are GTSNPN and SVGIG (reference sequence). DNA of the CDR3: TGTGCCTGGTATAGAAAGACCTATGGCTACACCTTC. This codes for CAWYRKTYGYTF.

This clone was counted a few times. The chain links TRBV10-3 to TRBJ2-3; D is unclear. The CDR3 is 13 amino acids. CDR1 and CDR2 (germline): ENHRY, SYGVKD. The V gene lost 0 bases and the J gene lost 3 bases, with 4 bases spanning the gap. CDR3 nucleotides: TGTGCCATCAGTGAGTCGGGGACAGATACGCAGTATTTT. Amino acid sequence: CAISESGTDTQYF.

Of note for this clone: A much larger clone lies a single base off, so this may be a read error. The chain has TRBV9 and TRBJ2-3, with 7 bases matching TRBD2. This CDR3 is 17 amino acids long. Germline CDR1 SGDLS, CDR2 YYNGEE. The CDR3 DNA sequence: TGTGCCAGCAGGGTCCCTCGGACTAGGGCTAGCACAAATACGCAGTATTTT. It yields the protein CASRVPRTRASTNTQYF.

Regarding this clone: Germline is not matched at one junction end, which may reflect a read error. The rearrangement uses TRBV7-9 and TRBJ2-7; 11 bases align to TRBD2. Germline V gives CDR1 SEHNR, CDR2 FQNEAQ (reference sequence). The CDR3 runs to 15 residues. DNA for the CDR3: TGTGCCAGCAGCGTAGCGGGAGGGCCCTGGGGCGAGCAGTACTTC. Its protein product is CASSVAGGPWGEQYF.

The V gene is TRBV5-1, the J gene TRBJ2-7; 7 bases align to TRBD2. After removal of 0 bases from V and 3 bases from J, the junction contained 6 bases not matched to a gene. From germline, CDR1 is SGHRS and CDR2 YFSETQ. The CDR3 runs to 15 residues. Written as DNA, the CDR3 is TGCGCCAGCAGCTTGGTCACATCGGGGGGCTACGAGCAGTACTTC. Translation: CASSLVTSGGYEQYF.

This clone was picked up many times. The chain employs TRBV5-4 and TRBJ2-3, with TRBD2 matching 14 bases. Unmatched junction bases numbered 4, after V lost 4 bases and J lost 3 bases. Germline CDR1 and CDR2: SGHNT and YYREEE (reference sequence). The CDR3 covers 16 residues. CDR3 nucleotide sequence: TGTGCCAGCAGCACCGGACTAGCGGGAGGTACAGATACGCAGTATTTT. Amino acids: CASSTGLAGGTDTQYF.

The V call is TRBV18, the J call TRBJ1-2; no firm D call. With 3 bases removed from V and 2 bases from J, the gap between germline ends came to 10 bases. The CDR3 consists of 14 residues. CDR1 KGHSH and CDR2 LQKENI come from the germline V gene. Here the CDR3 reads CASSPGIGNYGYTF. CDR3 DNA sequence: TGTGCCAGCTCACCGGGGATCGGAAACTATGGCTACACCTTC. The full variable domain, its missing parts supplied by reference TRBV18 and TRBJ1-2, is NAGVMQNPRHLVRRRGQEARLRCSPMKGHSHVYWYRQLPEEGLKFMVYLQKENIIDESGMPKERFSAEFPKEGPSILRIQQVVRGDSAAYFCASSPGIGNYGYTFGSGTRLTVV.

The CDR3 is CASSPPTSRTTDTQYF. CDR3 sequence (DNA): TGTGCCAGCTCACCCCCGACTAGCCGAACCACAGATACGCAGTATTTT. V is TRBV18 and J is TRBJ2-3; 7 bases are a match to TRBD2. The germline CDR1 and CDR2 sequences are KGHSH and LQKENI. The CDR3 contains 16 residues. V shed 3 bases, J shed 2 bases, and the junction held 8 bases outside the gene matches.